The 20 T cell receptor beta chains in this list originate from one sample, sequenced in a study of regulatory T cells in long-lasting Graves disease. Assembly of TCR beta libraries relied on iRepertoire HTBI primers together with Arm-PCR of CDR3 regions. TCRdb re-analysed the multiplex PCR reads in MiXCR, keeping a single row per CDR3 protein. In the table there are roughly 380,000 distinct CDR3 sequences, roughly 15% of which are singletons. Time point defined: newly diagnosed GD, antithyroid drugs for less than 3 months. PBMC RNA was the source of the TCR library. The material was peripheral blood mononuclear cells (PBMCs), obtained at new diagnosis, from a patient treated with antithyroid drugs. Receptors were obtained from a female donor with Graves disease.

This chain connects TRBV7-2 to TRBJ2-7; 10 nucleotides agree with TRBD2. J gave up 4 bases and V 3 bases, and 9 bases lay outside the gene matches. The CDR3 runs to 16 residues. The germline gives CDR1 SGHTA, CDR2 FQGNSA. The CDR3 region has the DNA TGTGCCAGCAGCTTTTCCAGCGGGGGGGCTCAGTACGAGCAGTACTTC. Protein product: CASSFSSGGAQYEQYF. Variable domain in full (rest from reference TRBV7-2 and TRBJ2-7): GAGVSQSPSNKVTEKGKDVELRCDPISGHTALYWYRQSLGQGLEFLIYFQGNSAPDKSGLPSDRFSAERTGGSVSTLTIQRTQQEDSAVYLCASSFSSGGAQYEQYFGPGTRLTVT.

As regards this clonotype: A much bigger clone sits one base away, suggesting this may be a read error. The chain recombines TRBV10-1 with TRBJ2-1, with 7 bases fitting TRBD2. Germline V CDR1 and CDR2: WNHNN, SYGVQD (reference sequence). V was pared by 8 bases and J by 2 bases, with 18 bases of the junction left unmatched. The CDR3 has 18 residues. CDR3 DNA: TGCGCCAGCGCTCCCGGGAAAGAGGGGAGGGCCCCCTACAATGAGCAGTTCTTC. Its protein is CASAPGKEGRAPYNEQFF.

CDR3 bases: TGTGCCACCAGCAGAGTAGTAGGATCCTACAATGAGCAGTTCTTC. Protein product: CATSRVVGSYNEQFF. The rearrangement joins TRBV15 to TRBJ2-1; D is ambiguous. CDR1 is LNHNV and CDR2 is YYDKDF in the germline V gene (reference sequence). The CDR3 totals 15 residues. V was shortened by 1 base and J by 1 base, with 8 bases between the two germline ends.

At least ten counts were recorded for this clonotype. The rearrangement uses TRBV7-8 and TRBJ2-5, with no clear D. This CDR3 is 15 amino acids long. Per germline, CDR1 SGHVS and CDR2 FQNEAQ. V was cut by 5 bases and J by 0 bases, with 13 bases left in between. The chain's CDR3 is CASSNARVYQETQYF. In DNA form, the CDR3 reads TGTGCCAGCAGCAACGCACGGGTCTACCAAGAGACCCAGTACTTC. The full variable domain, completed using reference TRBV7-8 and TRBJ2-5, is GAGVSQSPRYKVAKRGQDVALRCDPISGHVSLFWYQQALGQGPEFLTYFQNEAQLDKSGLPSDRFFAERPEGSVSTLKIQRTQQEDSAVYLCASSNARVYQETQYFGPGTRLLVL.

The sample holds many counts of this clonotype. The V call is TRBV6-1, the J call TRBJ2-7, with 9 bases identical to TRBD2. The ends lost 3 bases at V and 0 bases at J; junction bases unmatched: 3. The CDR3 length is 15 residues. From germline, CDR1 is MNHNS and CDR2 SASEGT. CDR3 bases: TGTGCCAGCAGTGAGGCTAGCGGGGCCTCCTACGAGCAGTACTTC. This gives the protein CASSEASGASYEQYF.

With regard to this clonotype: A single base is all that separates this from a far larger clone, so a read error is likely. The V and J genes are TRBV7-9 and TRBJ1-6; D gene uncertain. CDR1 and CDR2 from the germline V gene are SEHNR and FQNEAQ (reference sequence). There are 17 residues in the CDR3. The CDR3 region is CASSLVGKFGYNSPLDF. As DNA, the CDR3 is TGTGCCAGCAGCTTAGTAGGGAAATTTGGATATAATTCACCCCTCGACTTT.

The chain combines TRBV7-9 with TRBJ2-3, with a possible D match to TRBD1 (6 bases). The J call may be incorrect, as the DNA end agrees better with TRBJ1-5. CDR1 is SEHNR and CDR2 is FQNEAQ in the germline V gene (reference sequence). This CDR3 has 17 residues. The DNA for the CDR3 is TGTGCCAGCTGCGGGGGCGCAGCGGCCTCCCGCACAGATACGCAGCATTTT. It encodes CASCGGAAASRTDTQHF.

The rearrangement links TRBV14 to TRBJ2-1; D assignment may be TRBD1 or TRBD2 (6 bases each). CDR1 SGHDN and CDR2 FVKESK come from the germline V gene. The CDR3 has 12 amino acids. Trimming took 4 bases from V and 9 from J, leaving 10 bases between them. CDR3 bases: TGTGCCAGCAGCCTGGGGGGCCGTGAGCAGTTCTTC. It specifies CASSLGGREQFF.

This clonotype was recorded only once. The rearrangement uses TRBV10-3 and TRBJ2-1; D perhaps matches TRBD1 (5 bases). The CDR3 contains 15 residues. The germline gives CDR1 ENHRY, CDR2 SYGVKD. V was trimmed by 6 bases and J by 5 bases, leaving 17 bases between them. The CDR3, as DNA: TGTGCCATCAGCCAAGACAGCAATTATCACAATGAGCAGTTCTTC. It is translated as CAISQDSNYHNEQFF.

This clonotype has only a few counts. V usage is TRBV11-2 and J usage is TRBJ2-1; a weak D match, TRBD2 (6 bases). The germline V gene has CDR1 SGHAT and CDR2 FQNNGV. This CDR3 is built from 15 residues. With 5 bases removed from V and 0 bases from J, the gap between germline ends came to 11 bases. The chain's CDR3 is CASSLTSNSYNEQFF. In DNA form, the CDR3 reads TGTGCCAGCAGCCTGACTAGTAACTCCTACAATGAGCAGTTCTTC.

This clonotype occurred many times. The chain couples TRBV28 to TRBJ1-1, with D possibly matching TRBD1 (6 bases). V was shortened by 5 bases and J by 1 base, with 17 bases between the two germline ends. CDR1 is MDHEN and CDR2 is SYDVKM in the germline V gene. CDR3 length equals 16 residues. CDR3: CASSPPPQGKNTEAFF. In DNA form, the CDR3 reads TGTGCCAGCAGTCCCCCCCCACAGGGAAAGAACACTGAAGCTTTCTTT.

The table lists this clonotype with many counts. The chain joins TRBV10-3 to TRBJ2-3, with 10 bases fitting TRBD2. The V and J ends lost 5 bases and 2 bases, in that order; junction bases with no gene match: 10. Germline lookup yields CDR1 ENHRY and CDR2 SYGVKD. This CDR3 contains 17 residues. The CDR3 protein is CAISSGLASGHTDTQYF. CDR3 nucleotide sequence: TGTGCCATCAGTTCGGGACTAGCGAGCGGCCACACAGATACGCAGTATTTT.

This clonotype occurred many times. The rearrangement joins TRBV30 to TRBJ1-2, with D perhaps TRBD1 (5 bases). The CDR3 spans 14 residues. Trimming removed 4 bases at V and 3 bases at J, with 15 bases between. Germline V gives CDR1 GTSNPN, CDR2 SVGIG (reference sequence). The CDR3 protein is CAWTGTGRHYGYTF. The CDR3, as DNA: TGTGCCTGGACCGGGACGGGCAGGCACTATGGCTACACCTTC.

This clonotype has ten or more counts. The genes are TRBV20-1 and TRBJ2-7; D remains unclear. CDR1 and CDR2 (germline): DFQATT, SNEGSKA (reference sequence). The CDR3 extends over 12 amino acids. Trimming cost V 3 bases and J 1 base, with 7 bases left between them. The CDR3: CSASSQSYEQYF. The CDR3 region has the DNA TGCAGTGCTAGCTCGCAGTCCTACGAGCAGTACTTC.

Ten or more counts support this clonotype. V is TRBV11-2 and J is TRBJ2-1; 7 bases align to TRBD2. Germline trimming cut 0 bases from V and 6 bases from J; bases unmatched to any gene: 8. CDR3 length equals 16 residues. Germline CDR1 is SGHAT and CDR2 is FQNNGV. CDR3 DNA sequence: TGTGCCAGCAGCTTAGATGGACGCGGGGAGGGCAATGAGCAGTTCTTC. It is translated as CASSLDGRGEGNEQFF.

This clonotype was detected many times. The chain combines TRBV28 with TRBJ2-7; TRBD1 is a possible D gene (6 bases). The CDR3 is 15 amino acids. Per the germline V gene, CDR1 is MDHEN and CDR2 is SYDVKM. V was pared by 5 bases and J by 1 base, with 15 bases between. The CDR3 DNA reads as TGTGCCAGCAGTCCCACCAGGGGCCAATCCTACGAGCAGTACTTC. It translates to CASSPTRGQSYEQYF.

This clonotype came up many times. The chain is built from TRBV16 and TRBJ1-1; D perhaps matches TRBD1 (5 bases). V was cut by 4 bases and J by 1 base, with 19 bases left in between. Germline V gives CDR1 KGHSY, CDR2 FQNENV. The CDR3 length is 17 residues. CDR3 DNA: TGTGCCAGCAGCCCCCCCAGGGAAAATAGGAGGAACACTGAAGCTTTCTTT. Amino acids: CASSPPRENRRNTEAFF.

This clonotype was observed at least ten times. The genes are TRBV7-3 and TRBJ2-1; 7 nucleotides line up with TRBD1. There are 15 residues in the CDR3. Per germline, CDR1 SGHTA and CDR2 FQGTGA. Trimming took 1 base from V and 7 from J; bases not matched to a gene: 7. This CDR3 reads CASSLNPQGWNEQFF. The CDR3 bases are TGTGCCAGCAGCTTAAACCCACAGGGGTGGAATGAGCAGTTCTTC.

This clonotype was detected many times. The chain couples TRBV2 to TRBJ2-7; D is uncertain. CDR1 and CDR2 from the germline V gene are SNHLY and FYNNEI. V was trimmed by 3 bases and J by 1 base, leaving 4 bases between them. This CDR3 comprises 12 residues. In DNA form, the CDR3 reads TGTGCCAGCAGTGAGGAGTCCTACGAGCAGTACTTC. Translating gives CASSEESYEQYF.

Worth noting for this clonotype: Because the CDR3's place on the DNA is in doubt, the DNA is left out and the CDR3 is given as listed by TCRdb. The CDR3 sequence: CASSFGWGIKFF. This chain uses TRBV5-6 with TRBJ2-1; the table's TRBD1 call for D was not verified on the DNA. Inclusive of both ends, the CDR3 amounts to 12 amino acids. Germline V gene data show CDR1 as SGHDT and CDR2 as YYEEEE.